This T cell receptor (beta chain) appears in the sequencing data of a study of T cells after yellow fever vaccination (dated by TCRdb to the late 2010s). About the study as a whole: The SMART-Seq v4 Ultra Low Input RNA kit was used to prepare libraries from fractions with low cell numbers. Bulk PBMC replicates and cell subsets were isolated from blood drawn at multiple timepoints before and after both primary and secondary immunization. To follow T-cell clones before and after both primary and booster YFV17D yellow fever vaccination, bulk TCR alpha and beta repertoires underwent longitudinal sequencing. Two healthy male donors, one aged 18 to 29 and one aged 30 to 40 years, were included in the cohort.

Results and caveats for the whole study, not just this receptor: Computational filtering was needed because FACS-sorted repertoires could contain abundant contaminating clonotypes from the bulk population. The secondary T-cell response was found to be weaker but faster than the primary response, with a peak reached on day 5 rather than on day 15. A small share of clonotypes occurred in both CD4 and CD8 compartments, likely arising from convergent recombination. Most clones expanded after primary vaccination (about 95% of CD4 and 88% of CD8) were re-detected after the booster, suggesting that broad memory maintenance occurred. The study included only two donors, which limits how far the findings can be generalized.

V loses 0 bases, J loses 4 bases, and the germline ends lie 7 bases apart. Per the germline V gene, LGHNA is the CDR1 and YNFKEQ is the CDR2. The CDR3 has 14 amino acids, counting the end cysteine and phenylalanine. The kept DNA is CDR3 alone, 42 bases in frame from the first base. TCR cDNA was synthesized by 5'RACE template switching, through which a universal primer site and unique molecular identifiers were introduced. Priming for cDNA synthesis came from both the TCR alpha and TCR beta constant segments. Library amplification used two PCR steps, and the second PCR step added sample barcodes and sequencing adapters. Sequencing of libraries was performed on Illumina HiSeq 2500 (2x100 bp) or NovaSeq (2x150 bp). The original pipeline was this. Reads were demultiplexed and collapsed into UMI consensus sequences with MIGEC, and V(D)J alignment was performed with MiXCR. Using edgeR on replicate PBMC samples, clonotypes were called vaccine-responding if FDR was below 0.01 and the log2 fold change was above 5 up to day 15. CD4 or CD8 identity was assigned to each bulk clonotype according to whether the clonotype was present at higher abundance in the sequenced CD4 repertoire or the sequenced CD8 repertoire. The public reads were reanalyzed by TCRdb: fastp trimming at Q25, MiXCR alignment, in-frame beta chains only. Identical CDR3 proteins give one entry, which carries the most common genes and DNA. TCRdb assigned the V and J calls; the authors' analysis was not used. In all, the sample holds about 260,000 distinct CDR3 sequences, and 13% of those were seen once. 0.4% to 0.65% of the sample is taken by the ten largest.

Explained via the paper, the treatment or condition label denotes: live attenuated yellow fever vaccine strain. PBMCs were isolated from peripheral blood using a standard Ficoll-Paque protocol. Dynabeads CD4 and CD8 positive selection kits were used to isolate CD4 and CD8 T-cell fractions. RNA was extracted with TriZol from bulk PBMCs, CD4 and CD8 fractions, and dextramer-positive and dextramer-negative fractions. Turning to this clonotype: Its antigen is not yet known. Within one base of it there is no much larger clone, and no base qualities were kept.

Specimen: CD4+ T cells sorted from PBMCs, collected 45 days after the yellow fever booster vaccination. The sequence came from a man aged 25-45 years who received the YFV17D yellow fever vaccine. The chain was built from TRBV4-2 and TRBJ1-5; the best D guess is TRBD1, with 5 bases matching. DNA sequence: TGTGCCAGCAGCCAAGAGAGGGGTAATCAGCCCCAGCATTTT. Its translation is CASSQERGNQPQHF.